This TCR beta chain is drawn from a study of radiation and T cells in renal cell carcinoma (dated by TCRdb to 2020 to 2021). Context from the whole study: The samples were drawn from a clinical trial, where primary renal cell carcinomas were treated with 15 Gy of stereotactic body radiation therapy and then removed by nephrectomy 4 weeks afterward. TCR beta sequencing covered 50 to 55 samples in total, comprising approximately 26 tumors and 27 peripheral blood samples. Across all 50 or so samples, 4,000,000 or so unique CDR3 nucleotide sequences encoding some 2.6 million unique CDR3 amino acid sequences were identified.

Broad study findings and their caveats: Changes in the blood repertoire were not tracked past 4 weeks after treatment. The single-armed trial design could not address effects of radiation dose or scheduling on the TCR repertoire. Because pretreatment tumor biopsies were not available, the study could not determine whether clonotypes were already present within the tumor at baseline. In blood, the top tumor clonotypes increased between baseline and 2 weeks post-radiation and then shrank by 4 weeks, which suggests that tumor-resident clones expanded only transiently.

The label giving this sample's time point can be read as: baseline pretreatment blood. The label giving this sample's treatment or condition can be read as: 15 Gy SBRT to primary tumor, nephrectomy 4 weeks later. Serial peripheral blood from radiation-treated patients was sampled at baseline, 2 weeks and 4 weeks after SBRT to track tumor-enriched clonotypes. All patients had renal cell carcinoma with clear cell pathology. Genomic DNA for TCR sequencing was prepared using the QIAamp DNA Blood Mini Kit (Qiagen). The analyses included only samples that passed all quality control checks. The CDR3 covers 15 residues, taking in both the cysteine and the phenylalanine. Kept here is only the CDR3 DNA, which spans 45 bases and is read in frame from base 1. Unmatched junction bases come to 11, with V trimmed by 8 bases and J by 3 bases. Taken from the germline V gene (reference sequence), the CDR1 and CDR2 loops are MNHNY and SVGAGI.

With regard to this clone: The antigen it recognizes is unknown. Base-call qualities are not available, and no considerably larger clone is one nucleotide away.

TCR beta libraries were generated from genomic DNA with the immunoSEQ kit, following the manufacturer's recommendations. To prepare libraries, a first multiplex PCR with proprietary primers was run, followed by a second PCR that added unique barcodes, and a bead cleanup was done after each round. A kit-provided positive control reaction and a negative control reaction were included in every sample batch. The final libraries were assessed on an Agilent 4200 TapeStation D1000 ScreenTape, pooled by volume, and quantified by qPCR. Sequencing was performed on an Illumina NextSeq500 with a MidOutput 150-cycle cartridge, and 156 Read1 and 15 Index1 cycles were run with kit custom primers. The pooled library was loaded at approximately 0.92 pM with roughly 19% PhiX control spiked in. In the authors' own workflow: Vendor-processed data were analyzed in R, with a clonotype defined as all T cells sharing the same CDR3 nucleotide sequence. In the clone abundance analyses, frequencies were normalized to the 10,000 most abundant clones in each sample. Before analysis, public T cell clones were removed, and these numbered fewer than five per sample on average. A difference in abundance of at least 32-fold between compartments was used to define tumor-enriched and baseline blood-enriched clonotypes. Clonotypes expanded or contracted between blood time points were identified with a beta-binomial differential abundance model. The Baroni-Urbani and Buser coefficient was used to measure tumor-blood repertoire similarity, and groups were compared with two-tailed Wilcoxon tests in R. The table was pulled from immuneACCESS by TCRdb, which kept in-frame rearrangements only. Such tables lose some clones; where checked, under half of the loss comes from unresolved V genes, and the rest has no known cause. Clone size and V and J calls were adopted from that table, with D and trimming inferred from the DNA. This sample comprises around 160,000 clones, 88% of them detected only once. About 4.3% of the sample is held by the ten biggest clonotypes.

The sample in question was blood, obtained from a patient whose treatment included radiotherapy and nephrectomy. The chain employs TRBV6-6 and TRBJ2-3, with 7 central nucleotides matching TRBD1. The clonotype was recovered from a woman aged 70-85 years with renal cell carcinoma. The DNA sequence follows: TGTGCCAGCTCCCTTAAGTCAGGGGGTACAGATACGCAGTATTTT. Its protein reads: CASSLKSGGTDTQYF.